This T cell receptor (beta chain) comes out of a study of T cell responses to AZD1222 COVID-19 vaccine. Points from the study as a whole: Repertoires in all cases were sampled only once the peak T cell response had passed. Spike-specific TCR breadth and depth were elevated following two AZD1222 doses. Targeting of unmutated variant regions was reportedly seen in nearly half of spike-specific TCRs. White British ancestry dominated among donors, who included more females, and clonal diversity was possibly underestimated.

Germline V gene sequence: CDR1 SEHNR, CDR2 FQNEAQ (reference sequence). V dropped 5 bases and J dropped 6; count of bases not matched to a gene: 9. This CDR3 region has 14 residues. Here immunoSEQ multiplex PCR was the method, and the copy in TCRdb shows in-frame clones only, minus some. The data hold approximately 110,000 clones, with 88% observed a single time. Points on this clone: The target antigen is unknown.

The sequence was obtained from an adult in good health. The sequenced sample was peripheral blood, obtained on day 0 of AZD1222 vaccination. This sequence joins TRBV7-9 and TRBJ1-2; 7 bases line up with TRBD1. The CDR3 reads CASSRDRDQHGYTF. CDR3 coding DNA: TGTGCCAGCAGCCGTGACAGGGATCAACATGGCTACACCTTC.